The 5 T cell receptor beta chains given below trace back to one sample, sequenced in a study of vaccination and CD4 T cells after COVID-19. These receptors have no known antigen. Treatment described: approximately 11-day PBMC culture with coronavirus spike peptide pools or control peptides (ViraFEST assay). The unexposed donor's CD4+ T cells were collected before the COVID-19 pandemic (2011-2018). Sequenced with the Oncomine TCR Beta short-read assay was DNA taken from cultured CD4+ T cells. The source of extracted genomic DNA was cultured CD4+ T cells. MiXCR, applied by TCRdb to the PCR reads, yields one record per CDR3 protein. The data show 9,900 or so distinct CDR3 sequences, with 44% seen just once and roughly 12% held by the top ten. Sequencing input: CD4+ T cells from blood, cultured in vitro. These receptors were obtained from a human donor in good health.

This clonotype was seen a few times. The V gene is TRBV20-1, the J gene TRBJ2-5, with TRBD2 identical over 7 bases. Germline lookup yields CDR1 DFQATT and CDR2 SNEGSKA (reference sequence). Trimming removed 2 bases from V and 5 bases from J; junction bases left unmatched: 8. The length of the CDR3 is 14 residues. DNA of the CDR3: TGCAGTGCTAGAATCCCTAGCGGAGGGGAGACCCAGTACTTC. Amino acids: CSARIPSGGETQYF.

The chain recombines TRBV7-6 with TRBJ2-2; perhaps TRBD2 as D (6 bases). The V gene's germline CDR1 is SGHVS and CDR2 FNYEAQ. The CDR3 sequence is 16 residues long. Trimming pared 5 bases from V and 3 bases from J, leaving 16 bases between. The CDR3 nucleotides read TGTGCCAGCAGCACCCGTAGCGGAAGGGACACCGGGGAGCTGTTTTTT. It yields the protein CASSTRSGRDTGELFF.

This clonotype was seen more than once but under ten times. The CDR3 DNA is TGTGCCAGCACCTTGATACTACCCACCGGGGAGCTGTTTTTT. Its protein is CASTLILPTGELFF. This chain connects TRBV28 to TRBJ2-2; no clear D. The germline CDR1 and CDR2 sequences are MDHEN and SYDVKM. This CDR3 has 14 residues. The V end was cut by 7 bases, the J end by 4 bases, with 13 bases between.

This clonotype was recorded a few times. CDR3 loop: CASSSDWTGKTNYGYTF. The CDR3 region has the DNA TGTGCCAGCAGCTCGGATTGGACAGGAAAAACTAACTATGGCTACACCTTC. The V and J genes are TRBV5-4 and TRBJ1-2, with 7 positions matching TRBD1. The CDR3 is made up of 17 amino acids. The germline V gene encodes CDR1 SGHNT and CDR2 YYREEE (reference sequence). Trimming removed 3 bases from V and 0 bases from J; junction bases left unmatched: 11.

This clonotype was recorded a few times. The chain uses TRBV24-1 and TRBJ2-3; D gene unclear. V was cut by 4 bases and J by 5 bases, with 18 bases left in between. Germline-derived CDR1 and CDR2 are KGHDR and SFDVKD. The CDR3 is 16 amino acids. The CDR3 protein is CATSELRLQGQDTQYF. The CDR3 region has the DNA TGTGCCACCAGTGAATTAAGGCTCCAAGGGCAAGATACGCAGTATTTT.